The rows below give T cell receptor beta chains drawn from one sample of a study of T cells after yellow fever vaccination. TCRdb redid the calling of the 5' RACE reads with MiXCR, one entry per CDR3 protein. Of fewer than 150,000 distinct CDR3 sequences in the sample, more than 6% were seen once. Sequences were derived from CD4+ T cells sorted from PBMCs, sampled 5 days after the yellow fever booster vaccination. These receptors all come from a man under 40 who received the YFV17D yellow fever vaccine. CDR3s include the opening cysteine and the closing phenylalanine or tryptophan. A D gene is named only where the DNA matches it firmly. Clone size appears in some rows only: once, few, many, or a class for an expanded clone.

NA	TRBJ1-4	TRBV20-1	many	CSARGATYEKLFF	TGCAGTGCTAGGGGTGCGACGTATGAAAAACTGTTTTTT
NA	TRBJ2-3	TRBV7-2	many	CASSPSNTQYF	TGTGCCAGCAGCCCGAGCAATACGCAGTATTTT
NA	TRBJ2-7	TRBV29-1	many	CSVETMTYEQYF	TGCAGCGTTGAAACTATGACCTACGAGCAGTACTTC
NA	TRBJ2-1	TRBV2	many	CASVGLGYNEQFF	TGTGCCAGCGTGGGACTCGGGTACAATGAGCAGTTCTTC
TRBD2	TRBJ2-3	TRBV6-2/TRBV6-3	few	CASLLAGHTDTQYF	TGTGCCAGCTTACTAGCGGGGCACACAGATACGCAGTATTTT
TRBD1	TRBJ1-2	TRBV30	few	CAWSRLGTVGTF	TGTGCCTGGAGTCGCCTTGGGACAGTGGGCACCTTC
NA	TRBJ2-2	TRBV23-1	many	CASSPPIGPRGELFF	TGCGCCAGCAGCCCCCCGATAGGACCGCGCGGGGAGCTGTTTTTT
NA	TRBJ2-3	TRBV20-1	many	CSADWVGLRDTQYF	TGCAGTGCTGACTGGGTGGGTTTAAGGGATACGCAGTATTTT
TRBD1	TRBJ2-5	TRBV25-1	many	CASSEGPTGEQETQYF	TGTGCCAGCAGTGAAGGGCCGACAGGGGAACAAGAGACCCAGTACTTC
NA	TRBJ1-1	TRBV9	many	CASSVGVRGSATEAFF	TGTGCCAGCAGCGTAGGGGTTCGGGGGTCGGCCACTGAAGCTTTCTTT
NA	TRBJ2-1	TRBV24-1	NA	CATSAGDRGWDEQFF	TGTGCCACCAGTGCTGGGGACCGAGGGTGGGATGAGCAGTTCTTC
NA	TRBJ1-2	TRBV7-2	many	CASSPPGRLGYTF	TGTGCCAGCAGCCCTCCGGGGAGGCTTGGCTACACCTTC
TRBD1	TRBJ2-7	TRBV12-3/TRBV12-4	many	CASSRQGYEQYF	TGTGCCAGCAGCAGACAGGGCTACGAGCAGTACTTC
TRBD2	TRBJ2-1	TRBV24-1	many	CATSDKQSSGPSSYNEQFF	TGTGCCACCAGTGATAAGCAATCTAGCGGGCCGAGCTCCTACAATGAGCAGTTCTTC
NA	TRBJ1-2	TRBV30	many	CAWSVQGLYGYTF	TGTGCCTGGAGTGTACAAGGCCTCTATGGCTACACCTTC
NA	TRBJ2-1	TRBV27	many	CASMSSTYNEQFF	TGTGCCAGCATGTCGAGCACCTACAATGAGCAGTTCTTC
TRBD1	TRBJ2-7	TRBV6-2/TRBV6-3	many	CASNRRPGQGYYEQYF	TGTGCCAGCAACCGTAGACCGGGACAGGGCTACTACGAGCAGTACTTC
NA	TRBJ1-1	TRBV5-6	many	CASSLNEGLGAFF	TGTGCCAGCAGCTTGAATGAGGGCCTTGGAGCTTTCTTT
TRBD2	TRBJ2-1	TRBV7-8	few	CASSLTPTSGTPNEQFF	TGTGCCAGCAGCTTAACCCCGACTAGCGGGACTCCCAATGAGCAGTTCTTC
TRBD1	TRBJ2-5	TRBV28	many	CASKAGGKTQYF	TGTGCCAGCAAAGCAGGGGGTAAGACCCAGTACTTC
NA	TRBJ1-5	TRBV21-1	many	CASSTRLPNRYSNQPQHF	TGTGCCAGCAGCACAAGGCTTCCCAACCGGTATAGCAATCAGCCCCAGCATTTT
NA	TRBJ2-1	TRBV5-6	once	CASSPGTITYNEQFF	TGTGCCAGCAGCCCGGGGACAATTACCTACAATGAGCAGTTCTTC
TRBD2	TRBJ2-7	TRBV5-1	NA	CASSLDGSGTYEQYF	TGCGCCAGCAGCTTGGATGGTAGCGGGACCTACGAGCAGTACTTC
TRBD1	TRBJ2-1	TRBV24-1	few	CATSASGGTNYNEQFF	TGTGCCACCAGTGCCTCAGGGGGCACCAACTACAATGAGCAGTTCTTC
TRBD2	TRBJ2-5	TRBV4-2	many	CASSQGLAGVFLETQYF	TGTGCCAGCAGCCAAGGGCTAGCGGGAGTATTCCTAGAGACCCAGTACTTC
TRBD1	TRBJ2-5	TRBV19	NA	CASSNRTGWIETQYF	TGTGCCAGTAGTAACCGGACAGGGTGGATAGAGACCCAGTACTTC
NA	TRBJ2-4	TRBV7-3	many	CASSKDRSDIQYF	TGTGCCAGCAGCAAAGACAGGTCGGACATTCAGTACTTC
NA	TRBJ2-1	TRBV4-2	many	CASSQEGGSYNEQFF	TGTGCCAGCAGCCAAGAAGGGGGGTCCTACAATGAGCAGTTCTTC
NA	TRBJ1-2	TRBV12-3/TRBV12-4	many	CASSPTDSPSGYGYTF	TGTGCCAGCAGCCCCACCGACAGCCCCAGCGGCTATGGCTACACCTTC
NA	TRBJ2-1	TRBV4-3	many	CASSQSRSSSYNEQFF	TGCGCCAGCAGCCAGAGCAGGTCTAGCTCCTACAATGAGCAGTTCTTC
NA	TRBJ2-2	TRBV5-1	few	CASSLEASRNTGELFF	TGCGCCAGCAGCTTGGAGGCTAGCCGAAACACCGGGGAGCTGTTTTTT
NA	TRBJ1-2	TRBV10-3	many	CATGVGDYGYTF	TGTGCCACCGGGGTAGGGGACTATGGCTACACCTTC
TRBD2	TRBJ2-3	TRBV4-3	NA	CASSQEGGTRGKMTQYF	TGCGCCAGCAGCCAAGAGGGCGGGACTAGGGGAAAAATGACGCAGTATTTT
TRBD2	TRBJ2-1	TRBV14	few	CASSQALAGGPAYNEQFF	TGTGCCAGCAGCCAAGCACTAGCGGGAGGGCCGGCATACAATGAGCAGTTCTTC
TRBD2	TRBJ2-1	TRBV20-1	many	CSARGRSGEWKFF	TGCAGTGCTAGAGGAAGGAGCGGGGAATGGAAGTTCTTC
NA	TRBJ2-1	TRBV6-2/TRBV6-3	once	CASRRTGTPSSYNEQFF	TGTGCCAGCAGACGCACCGGGACGCCGAGCTCCTACAATGAGCAGTTCTTC
NA	TRBJ2-7	TRBV7-2	NA	CASSPDSFSYEQYF	TGTGCCAGCAGCCCGGACTCTTTCTCCTACGAGCAGTACTTC
TRBD1	TRBJ2-7	TRBV7-2	many	CASSPGQGDLYEQYF	TGTGCCAGCAGCCCCGGACAGGGAGATCTGTACGAGCAGTACTTC
TRBD2	TRBJ2-4	TRBV20-1	few	CSVPGLAGLAKNIQYF	TGCAGTGTCCCGGGACTAGCGGGTTTAGCCAAAAACATTCAGTACTTC
NA	TRBJ1-2	TRBV20-1	many	CSAPGHPHGYTF	TGCAGTGCGCCGGGCCACCCCCATGGCTACACCTTC
NA	TRBJ2-7	TRBV7-9	many	CASSLSPGETEQYF	TGTGCCAGCAGCTTATCCCCAGGGGAAACCGAGCAGTACTTC
TRBD2	TRBJ2-7	TRBV7-2	many	CASSRPLAGGPSYEQYF	TGTGCCAGCAGCCGCCCGCTAGCGGGAGGGCCCTCCTACGAGCAGTACTTC
TRBD2	TRBJ2-3	TRBV7-2	many	CASSLLAGGYTDTQYF	TGTGCCAGCAGCCTACTAGCGGGAGGGTACACAGATACGCAGTATTTT
TRBD1	TRBJ1-2	TRBV20-1	few	CSAETGLAEGYTF	TGCAGTGCGGAGACAGGGCTGGCGGAGGGCTACACCTTC
NA	TRBJ2-7	TRBV7-2	many	CASSLSLRLYEQYF	TGTGCCAGCAGCTTGTCCTTGAGGCTTTACGAGCAGTACTTC
TRBD2	TRBJ2-1	TRBV7-2	many	CASSSQRGYNEQFF	TGTGCCAGCAGCTCTCAGCGGGGCTACAATGAGCAGTTCTTC
NA	TRBJ2-5	TRBV2	many	CASSEITASGEGETQYF	TGTGCCAGCAGTGAAATTACGGCCAGCGGAGAGGGGGAGACCCAGTACTTC
TRBD2	TRBJ2-5	TRBV20-1	many	CSARPTPGTSGGETQYF	TGCAGTGCTAGACCTACACCCGGGACTAGCGGGGGAGAGACCCAGTACTTC
NA	TRBJ2-5	TRBV12-2	few	CASRLKSCGTQYF	TGTGCAAGTCGCTTAAAAAGCTGCGGGACCCAGTACTTC
NA	TRBJ2-7	TRBV3-1	many	CASSFRDEQYF	TGTGCCAGCAGCTTTAGGGACGAGCAGTACTTC